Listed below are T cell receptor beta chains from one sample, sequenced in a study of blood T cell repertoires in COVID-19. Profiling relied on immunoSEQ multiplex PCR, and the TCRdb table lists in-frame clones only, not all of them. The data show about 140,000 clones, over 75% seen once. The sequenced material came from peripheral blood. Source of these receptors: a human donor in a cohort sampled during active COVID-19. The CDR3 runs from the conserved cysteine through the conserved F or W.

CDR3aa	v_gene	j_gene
CASSSGLYTDTQYF	TRBV5-1	TRBJ2-3
CSVAAGDQPQHF	TRBV29-1	TRBJ1-5
CASSITSGAPQETQYF	TRBV19	TRBJ2-5
CASSLQLAGYNEQFF	TRBV11-3	TRBJ2-1
CASSRDRGQPQHF	TRBV12-3/TRBV12-4	TRBJ1-5
CASSPGQGAAFF	TRBV7-6	TRBJ1-1
CASSRQKDTEAFF	TRBV7-9	TRBJ1-1
CASSHQPQGAEGYTF	TRBV3-1/TRBV3-2	TRBJ1-2
CASSTHGQSMNTEAFF	TRBV2	TRBJ1-1
CASELGGLGYGYTF	TRBV7-8	TRBJ1-2
CASSPRTGRDEQYF	TRBV7-6	TRBJ2-7
CAWRAHGGGYTF	TRBV30	TRBJ1-2
CASSFNGGELNEQFF	TRBV5-1	TRBJ2-1
CASSYSNQGGGSPLHF	TRBV6-5	TRBJ1-6
CASSSGGEDTQYF	TRBV6-5	TRBJ2-3
CASSVYRQNEKLFF	TRBV2	TRBJ1-4
CASSPMGGGYGYTF	TRBV5-1	TRBJ1-2
CASSPNQDRVNTEAFF	TRBV7-6	TRBJ1-1
CASRSPDLPLGFF	TRBV5-4	TRBJ2-1
CASSPRGHEDQPQHF	TRBV16	TRBJ1-5
CASSPNRGAFF	TRBV28	TRBJ1-1
CASSPTSGGGQPQHF	TRBV28	TRBJ1-5
CASSFNQGTRPEAFF	TRBV7-2	TRBJ1-1